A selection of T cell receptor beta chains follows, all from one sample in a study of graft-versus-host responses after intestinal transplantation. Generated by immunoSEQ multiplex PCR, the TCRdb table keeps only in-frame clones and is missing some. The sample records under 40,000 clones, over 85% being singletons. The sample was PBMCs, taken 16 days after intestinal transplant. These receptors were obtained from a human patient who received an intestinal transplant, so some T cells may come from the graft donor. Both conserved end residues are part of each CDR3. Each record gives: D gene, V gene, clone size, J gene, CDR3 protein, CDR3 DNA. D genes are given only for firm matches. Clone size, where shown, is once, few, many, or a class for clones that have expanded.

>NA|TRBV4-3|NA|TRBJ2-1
CASSRAVSGGEQFF
TGCGCCAGCAGCCGGGCGGTATCTGGAGGTGAGCAGTTCTTC
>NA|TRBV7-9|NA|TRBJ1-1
CASSLQGMNTEAFF
TGTGCCAGCAGCTTACAGGGGATGAACACTGAAGCTTTCTTT
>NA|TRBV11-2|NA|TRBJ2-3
CASSGWGDSTDTQYF
TGTGCCAGCAGCGGATGGGGGGATAGCACAGATACGCAGTATTTT
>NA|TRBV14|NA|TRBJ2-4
CASSQWSLGNIQYF
TGTGCCAGCAGCCAATGGTCCCTCGGAAACATTCAGTACTTC
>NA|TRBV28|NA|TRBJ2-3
CASRKPANLRTDTQYF
TGTGCCAGCAGGAAACCAGCAAATTTACGCACAGATACGCAGTATTTT
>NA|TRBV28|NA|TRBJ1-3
CASSPNPPGADGNTIYF
TGTGCCAGCAGTCCCAACCCCCCAGGAGCAGATGGAAACACCATATATTTT
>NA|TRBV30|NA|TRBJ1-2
CAWSAGRGGYTF
TGTGCCTGGAGCGCTGGCAGGGGCGGCTACACCTTC
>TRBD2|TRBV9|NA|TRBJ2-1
CASSASGGNEQFF
TGTGCCAGCAGCGCTAGCGGGGGGAATGAGCAGTTCTTC
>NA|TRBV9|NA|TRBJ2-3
CASTSGAGTTTDTQYF
TGTGCCAGCACCTCAGGGGCAGGGACCACCACAGATACGCAGTATTTT
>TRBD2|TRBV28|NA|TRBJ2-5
CASSIVAGGPETQYF
TGTGCCAGCAGTATAGTAGCGGGAGGGCCAGAGACCCAGTACTTC
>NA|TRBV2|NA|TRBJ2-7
CASSGVSYEQYF
TGTGCCAGCTCGGGGGTCTCCTACGAGCAGTACTTC
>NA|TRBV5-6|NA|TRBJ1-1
CASSLAHTEGDHTEAFF
TGTGCCAGCAGCTTGGCCCACACAGAAGGGGATCACACTGAAGCTTTCTTT
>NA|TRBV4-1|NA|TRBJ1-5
CASSPGGTAYSNQPQHF
TGCGCCAGCAGCCCGGGAGGGACCGCCTATAGCAATCAGCCCCAGCATTTT
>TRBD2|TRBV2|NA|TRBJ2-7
CASRNSGSSSYEQYF
TGTGCCAGCAGAAATAGCGGGAGTTCTTCCTACGAGCAGTACTTC
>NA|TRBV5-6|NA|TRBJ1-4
CASSLAGWMEKLFF
TGTGCCAGCAGCTTGGCAGGGTGGATGGAAAAACTGTTTTTT
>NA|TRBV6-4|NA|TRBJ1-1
CASSVFVNTEAFF
TGTGCCAGCAGTGTATTCGTTAACACTGAAGCTTTCTTT
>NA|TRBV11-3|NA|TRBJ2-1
CASSLDVNEQFF
TGTGCCAGCAGCTTAGACGTCAATGAGCAGTTCTTC
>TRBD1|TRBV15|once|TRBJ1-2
CATSRAGQGDGYTF
TGTGCCACCAGCAGAGCAGGACAGGGCGATGGCTACACCTTC
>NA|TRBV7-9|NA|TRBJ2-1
CASSLGAANEQFF
TGTGCCAGCAGCTTAGGGGCAGCGAATGAGCAGTTCTTC
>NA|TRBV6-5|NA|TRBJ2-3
CASSYLLSTDTQYF
TGTGCCAGCAGTTATCTCTTAAGCACAGATACGCAGTATTTT
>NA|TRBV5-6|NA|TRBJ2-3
CASSFEGDTQYF
TGTGCCAGCAGCTTCGAAGGAGATACGCAGTATTTT
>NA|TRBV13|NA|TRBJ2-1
CASSLRDTYNEQFF
TGTGCCAGCAGCTTAAGGGACACATACAATGAGCAGTTCTTC
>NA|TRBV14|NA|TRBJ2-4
CASSLSRGQVKNIQYF
TGTGCCAGCAGCCTGAGTAGAGGGCAGGTCAAAAACATTCAGTACTTC
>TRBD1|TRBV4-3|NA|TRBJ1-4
CASSLGGRGEKLFF
TGCGCCAGCAGCCTAGGGGGCAGGGGTGAAAAACTGTTTTTT
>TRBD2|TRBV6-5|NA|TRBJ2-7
CASSYVGLAGGNEQYF
TGTGCCAGCAGTTACGTGGGACTAGCGGGAGGTAACGAGCAGTACTTC
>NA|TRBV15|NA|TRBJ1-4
CATNDGEKLFF
TGTGCCACCAACGACGGAGAAAAACTGTTTTTT
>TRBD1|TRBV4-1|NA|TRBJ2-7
CASSQDMTGYYEQYF
TGCGCCAGCAGCCAAGATATGACAGGGTACTACGAGCAGTACTTC